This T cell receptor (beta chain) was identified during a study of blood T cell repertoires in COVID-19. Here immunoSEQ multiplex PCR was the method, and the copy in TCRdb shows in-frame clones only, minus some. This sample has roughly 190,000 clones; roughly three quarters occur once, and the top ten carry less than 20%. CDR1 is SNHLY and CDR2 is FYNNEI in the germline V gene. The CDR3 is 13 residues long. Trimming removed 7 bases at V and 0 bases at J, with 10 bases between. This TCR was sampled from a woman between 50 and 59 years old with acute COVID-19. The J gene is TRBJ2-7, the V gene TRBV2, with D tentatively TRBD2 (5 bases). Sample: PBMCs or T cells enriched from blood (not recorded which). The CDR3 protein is CASNNGGSYEQYV. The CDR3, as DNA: TGTGCCAGCAATAACGGAGGCTCCTACGAGCAGTACGTC.